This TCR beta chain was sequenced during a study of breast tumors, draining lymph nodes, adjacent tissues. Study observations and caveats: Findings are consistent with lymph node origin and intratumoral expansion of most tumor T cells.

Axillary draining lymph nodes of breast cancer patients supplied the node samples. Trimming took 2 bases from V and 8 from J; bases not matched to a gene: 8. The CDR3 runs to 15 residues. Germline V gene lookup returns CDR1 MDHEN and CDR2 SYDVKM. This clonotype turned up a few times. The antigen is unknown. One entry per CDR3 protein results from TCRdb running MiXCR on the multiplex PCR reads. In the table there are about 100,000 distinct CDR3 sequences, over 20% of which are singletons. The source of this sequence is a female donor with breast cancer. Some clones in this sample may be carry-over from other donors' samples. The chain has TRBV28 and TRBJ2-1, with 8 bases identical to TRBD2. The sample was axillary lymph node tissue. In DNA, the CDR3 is TGTGCCAGCAGTTTACCGACTAGCGTCGTGGATGAGCAGTTCTTC. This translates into CASSLPTSVVDEQFF.